A selection of T cell receptor beta chains follows, all from one sample in a study of glioma-infiltrating T cells. TCRdb independently ran MiXCR on the multiplex PCR reads; one entry per CDR3 protein. The table has roughly 120,000 distinct CDR3 sequences, 25% to 30% seen once; the top ten hold 35%. Sequencing input: glioma tissue, nonneoplastic brain tissue, or PBMCs (not recorded which). The receptors come from a human donor with low-grade glioma or glioblastoma, undergoing nonglioma brain surgery, or in good health (not recorded which). The CDR3 runs from the conserved cysteine through the conserved F or W. Each record gives: J gene, V gene, CDR3 protein.

>TRBJ2-7|TRBV7-2
CASSKISSQSYEQYF
>TRBJ1-1|TRBV20-1
CSARDMSLGTEAFF
>TRBJ2-1|TRBV7-2
CASSLVVVVNEQFF
>TRBJ2-7|TRBV2
CASSEVITGRRYEQYF
>TRBJ1-5|TRBV12-3/TRBV12-4
CASGSGASQPQHF
>TRBJ2-1|TRBV6-9
CASSYLLAAYNEQFF
>TRBJ2-3|TRBV7-9
CASSLLEVRTDTQYF
>TRBJ1-3|TRBV6-2/TRBV6-3
CASSPNMLSGNTIYF
>TRBJ2-3|TRBV6-2/TRBV6-3
CASRHRVTDTQYF
>TRBJ2-3|TRBV11-3
CASSGLAGFMGTDTQYF
>TRBJ2-5|TRBV19
CASSIGQGFQETQYF
>TRBJ2-7|TRBV20-1
CSALGGPNSYEQYF
>TRBJ2-1|TRBV6-1
CASSRPGDYNEQFF
>TRBJ2-5|TRBV4-3
CASSQEPGETQYF
>TRBJ2-1|TRBV6-2/TRBV6-3
CASTGLAGYNEQFF
>TRBJ2-7|TRBV10-2
CASSEFREFYEQYF
>TRBJ1-5|TRBV28
CASSPTRTGRAQPQHF
>TRBJ2-5|TRBV28
CASTQSGGALETQYF
>TRBJ2-1|TRBV4-2
CASSSQVGGGAGEQFF